The TCR beta chain described here comes from a study of blood T cell repertoires in COVID-19. For the study at large: Samples representing acute and convalescent COVID-19 were sourced from the United States, Italy and Spain.

Original handling: Reference gene primer amplification gave estimated nucleated cell counts. Assay used: immunoSEQ multiplex PCR; TCRdb lists only in-frame clones, some missing. The V and J calls and the clone size are those of that table, but D and trimming were determined from the DNA. Among 110,000 to 150,000 clones, 81% were seen once, and the ten largest hold 7.5% to 9%. This CDR3 is 17 amino acids long. CDR1 is KGHSH and CDR2 is LQKENI in the germline V gene. Trimming at V came to 3 bases and at J to 2 bases, leaving 12 bases not matched to a gene. J is TRBJ1-1 and V is TRBV18; 7 bases align to TRBD1. The TCR sequence derives from a human donor in a cohort sampled during active COVID-19. The sample was peripheral blood. The CDR3 coding sequence is TGTGCCAGCTCACCCCCGTTTGGTGGGGACAGTAACACTGAAGCTTTCTTT. It specifies CASSPPFGGDSNTEAFF.